These T cell receptor beta chains were read from a single sample in a study of blood T cell repertoires in COVID-19. Profiling relied on immunoSEQ multiplex PCR, and the TCRdb table lists in-frame clones only, not all of them. This table holds under 200,000 clones, 77% found once. The sample taken for sequencing was peripheral blood. The receptor source for this set is a man in his 70s with acute or convalescent COVID-19. CDR3s include the opening cysteine and the closing phenylalanine or tryptophan. A D gene is named only where the DNA matches it firmly. Only part of the rows carry a size: once, few, many, or a class if the clone is expanded.

V: TRBV27; size: few; J: TRBJ2-3; D: TRBD2; DNA: TGTGCCAGCAGTTTATTTGGTATAGCGGGGAGCACAGATACGCAGTATTTT; CDR3: CASSLFGIAGSTDTQYF
V: TRBV18; size: NA; J: TRBJ1-4; D: NA; DNA: TGTGCCAGCTCACCGATGTCGGGGACTAATGAAAAACTGTTTTTT; CDR3: CASSPMSGTNEKLFF
V: TRBV11-3; size: few; J: TRBJ1-2; D: TRBD1; DNA: TGTGCCAGCAGCTCTACAGGGGGCGCGGTTGGCTACACCTTC; CDR3: CASSSTGGAVGYTF
V: TRBV7-9; size: many; J: TRBJ2-3; D: TRBD2; DNA: TGTGCCAGCAGCTTAGTCGCGGGAGATACAGATACGCAGTATTTT; CDR3: CASSLVAGDTDTQYF
V: TRBV11-2; size: NA; J: TRBJ2-3; D: NA; DNA: TGTGCCAGCAGCTTAGAGGGGCGCGAGACAGATACGCAGTATTTT; CDR3: CASSLEGRETDTQYF
V: TRBV18; size: NA; J: TRBJ1-2; D: NA; DNA: TGTGCCAGCTCACCACGGGCGTTCGGTCACACAGAGCCCAATAAAGGAGGCTACACCTTC; CDR3: CASSPRAFGHTEPNKGGYTF
V: TRBV7-2; size: once; J: TRBJ1-1; D: NA; DNA: TGTGCCAGCAGCTTAGTGGCGGGTAGGGACACTGAAGCTTTCTTT; CDR3: CASSLVAGRDTEAFF
V: TRBV19; size: few; J: TRBJ2-5; D: NA; DNA: TGTGCCAGTAGTACCAGCGGGCCGGGCGAAGAGACCCAGTACTTC; CDR3: CASSTSGPGEETQYF
V: TRBV9; size: NA; J: TRBJ2-1; D: NA; DNA: TGTGCCAGCAGCGTGAGCTTATACAATGAGCAGTTCTTC; CDR3: CASSVSLYNEQFF
V: TRBV21-1; size: NA; J: TRBJ1-1; D: NA; DNA: TGTGCCAGCAGGGCGGGGAACACTGAAGCTTTCTTT; CDR3: CASRAGNTEAFF
V: TRBV12-5; size: NA; J: TRBJ1-2; D: NA; DNA: TGTGCTAGTGGTCCCAGTGGGGGAGGCTATGGCTACACCTTC; CDR3: CASGPSGGGYGYTF
V: TRBV10-3; size: few; J: TRBJ2-5; D: TRBD2; DNA: TGTGCCATCAACCGAGCGGGAGGTCAAGAGACCCAGTACTTC; CDR3: CAINRAGGQETQYF
V: TRBV9; size: NA; J: TRBJ2-1; D: NA; DNA: TGTGCCAGCAGCGTAGCTAACTCAAATGAGCAGTTCTTC; CDR3: CASSVANSNEQFF
V: TRBV13; size: NA; J: TRBJ2-3; D: TRBD2; DNA: TGTGCCAGCAGCCTCACTAGCGGAGATACGCAGTATTTT; CDR3: CASSLTSGDTQYF
V: TRBV5-1; size: once; J: TRBJ1-5; D: NA; DNA: TGCGCCAGCAGCTTGGGGGGGGTGCTTCAGCCCCAGCATTTT; CDR3: CASSLGGVLQPQHF
V: TRBV6-1; size: NA; J: TRBJ2-2; D: TRBD2; DNA: TGTGCCAGCAGTGGACTAGCGGGGCCGAACACCGGGGAGCTGTTTTTT; CDR3: CASSGLAGPNTGELFF
V: TRBV7-2; size: NA; J: TRBJ2-1; D: TRBD2; DNA: TGTGCCAGCAGCACTACTAGCGGGAGTGGCAATGAGCAGTTCTTC; CDR3: CASSTTSGSGNEQFF
V: TRBV6-2/TRBV6-3; size: few; J: TRBJ1-2; D: TRBD1; DNA: TGTGCCAGCAGTTCAGTGGACAGGCGTTGGGATGGCTACACCTTC; CDR3: CASSSVDRRWDGYTF
V: TRBV7-2; size: NA; J: TRBJ2-1; D: NA; DNA: TGTGCCAGCAGCTTTTTGGCGCCTAGCGAGCACTACAATGAGCAGTTCTTC; CDR3: CASSFLAPSEHYNEQFF
V: TRBV5-1; size: NA; J: TRBJ2-5; D: NA; DNA: TGCGCCAGCACAAGGGGCAATACTATCCAAGAGACCCAGTACTTC; CDR3: CASTRGNTIQETQYF
V: TRBV6-5; size: few; J: TRBJ1-4; D: TRBD1; DNA: TGTGCCAGCAGGGCGGACAGGGTGGGTTTAGAAAAACTGTTTTTT; CDR3: CASRADRVGLEKLFF
V: TRBV5-8; size: NA; J: TRBJ2-3; D: NA; DNA: TGTGCCAGCAGCGGGAGGACCGGCGGGGTAGATACGCAGTATTTT; CDR3: CASSGRTGGVDTQYF
V: TRBV5-1; size: few; J: TRBJ2-1; D: TRBD2; DNA: TGCGCCAGCAGCCCGGGACTAGCGGGGGAATGGAATGAGCAGTTCTTC; CDR3: CASSPGLAGEWNEQFF
V: TRBV28; size: NA; J: TRBJ1-1; D: TRBD1; DNA: TGTGCCAGCAGTCCATGGGACAGGGGGCATGAGGCTTTCTTT; CDR3: CASSPWDRGHEAFF
V: TRBV5-6; size: NA; J: TRBJ1-6; D: NA; DNA: TGTGCCAGCAGCACACAGGGACCGAATTCACCCCTCCACTTT; CDR3: CASSTQGPNSPLHF
V: TRBV6-5; size: NA; J: TRBJ1-1; D: NA; DNA: TGTGCCAGCAGTTACGGGGCAAGCGCGAACACTGAAGCTTTCTTT; CDR3: CASSYGASANTEAFF
V: TRBV6-5; size: many; J: TRBJ2-1; D: NA; DNA: TGTGCCAGCAGTTTCACTAGCTCCTACAATGAGCAGTTCTTC; CDR3: CASSFTSSYNEQFF
V: TRBV11-2; size: few; J: TRBJ2-1; D: NA; DNA: TGTGCCAGCAGTTTTTCTGCGATCGGGAATGAGCAGTTCTTC; CDR3: CASSFSAIGNEQFF
V: TRBV30; size: once; J: TRBJ2-7; D: NA; DNA: TGTGCCTGGAGTGTACGAGACAGCTCCTACGAGCAGTACTTC; CDR3: CAWSVRDSSYEQYF
V: TRBV5-1; size: NA; J: TRBJ2-3; D: TRBD2; DNA: TGCGCCAGCAGCCCAGGTAGCGGGGTTCTTAGCACAGATACGCAGTATTTT; CDR3: CASSPGSGVLSTDTQYF
V: TRBV6-1; size: NA; J: TRBJ2-1; D: TRBD2; DNA: TGTGCCAGCAGTGAACCTTTTTTGGGGGGGAATCCGGAGAGCTCCTACAATGAGCAGTTCTTC; CDR3: CASSEPFLGGNPESSYNEQFF
V: TRBV6-2/TRBV6-3; size: NA; J: TRBJ2-3; D: NA; DNA: TGTGCCAGCAGTTACTTACAGGGCGGCACAGATACGCAGTATTTT; CDR3: CASSYLQGGTDTQYF
V: TRBV5-1; size: NA; J: TRBJ2-1; D: TRBD1; DNA: TGCGCCAGCAGCTTACGACAGGGGGAGTACAATGAGCAGTTCTTC; CDR3: CASSLRQGEYNEQFF
V: TRBV13; size: NA; J: TRBJ2-7; D: NA; DNA: TGTGCCAGCAGCTCCACCCGGAGGGGCTACGAGCAGTACTTC; CDR3: CASSSTRRGYEQYF
V: TRBV29-1; size: NA; J: TRBJ1-1; D: NA; DNA: TGCAGCGTTGGTTCGGGGGGCCTCACTGAAGCTTTCTTT; CDR3: CSVGSGGLTEAFF
V: TRBV6-6; size: NA; J: TRBJ2-1; D: NA; DNA: TGTGCCAGCAGTTACTCAGGGAGCAATGAGCAGTTCTTC; CDR3: CASSYSGSNEQFF
V: TRBV19; size: NA; J: TRBJ2-1; D: TRBD2; DNA: TGTGCCAGTAGTCAGACTAGCGGGCCGAGCTCCTACAATGAGCAGTTCTTC; CDR3: CASSQTSGPSSYNEQFF
V: TRBV29-1; size: few; J: TRBJ1-4; D: NA; DNA: TGCAGCGCAGCCCAGAGGAGGGGTAGTCATGAAAAACTGTTTTTT; CDR3: CSAAQRRGSHEKLFF
V: TRBV23-1; size: NA; J: TRBJ2-7; D: TRBD2; DNA: TGCGCCAGCAGTCACAAACTAGCGAACTCCTACGAGCAGTACTTC; CDR3: CASSHKLANSYEQYF
V: TRBV5-1; size: NA; J: TRBJ2-5; D: TRBD2; DNA: TGCGCCAGCAGCTTTGTAGCGGGGGGACAAGAGACCCAGTACTTC; CDR3: CASSFVAGGQETQYF
V: TRBV6-5; size: NA; J: TRBJ1-5; D: NA; DNA: TGTGCCAGCATTTTGACGGGAACTAGCAATCAGCCCCAGCATTTT; CDR3: CASILTGTSNQPQHF
V: TRBV21-1; size: NA; J: TRBJ1-1; D: NA; DNA: TGTGCCAGCAGCAAAGATGAGCAGCGGCCCACTGAAGCTTTCTTT; CDR3: CASSKDEQRPTEAFF
V: TRBV4-1; size: NA; J: TRBJ2-7; D: TRBD2; DNA: TGCGCCAGCAGCCGTCTTAGCGGGCACGAGCAGTACTTC; CDR3: CASSRLSGHEQYF
V: TRBV7-9; size: NA; J: TRBJ1-2; D: NA; DNA: TGTGCCAGCAGCCTCGGGGACAACTCCTATGGCTACACCTTC; CDR3: CASSLGDNSYGYTF
V: TRBV10-1; size: NA; J: TRBJ2-1; D: TRBD2; DNA: TGCGCCAGCAGTGGGGGACTAATTAACGAGCAGTTCTTC; CDR3: CASSGGLINEQFF
V: TRBV27; size: NA; J: TRBJ2-1; D: NA; DNA: TGTGCCATCGGACTAATCGAGCAGTTCTTC; CDR3: CAIGLIEQFF
V: TRBV5-4; size: NA; J: TRBJ2-5; D: TRBD2; DNA: TGTGCCAGCAGCTCACTAGCGGGGGGCCAAGAGACCCAGTACTTC; CDR3: CASSSLAGGQETQYF
V: TRBV2; size: NA; J: TRBJ2-3; D: NA; DNA: TGTGCCAGTAAATCGGACAGAAGCACAGATACGCAGTATTTT; CDR3: CASKSDRSTDTQYF
V: TRBV12-5; size: NA; J: TRBJ1-2; D: TRBD1; DNA: TGTGCTAGTGGTTCCATGACAGGGGGCTCTTTACTCTATGGCTACACCTTC; CDR3: CASGSMTGGSLLYGYTF
V: TRBV7-9; size: NA; J: TRBJ1-5; D: NA; DNA: TGTGCCAGCAGCGCCGACTCCAGCAATCAGCCCCAGCATTTT; CDR3: CASSADSSNQPQHF
V: TRBV6-5; size: NA; J: TRBJ1-4; D: NA; DNA: TGTGCCAGCGGTTCTGTGGGGGGAAGGTTGGAAAAACTGTTTTTT; CDR3: CASGSVGGRLEKLFF
V: TRBV3-1/TRBV3-2; size: NA; J: TRBJ2-3; D: TRBD2; DNA: TGTGCCAGCAGCCCAAGGACTAGCGGGATAGCAGATACGCAGTATTTT; CDR3: CASSPRTSGIADTQYF
V: TRBV10-3; size: NA; J: TRBJ1-6; D: TRBD1; DNA: TGTGCCACAAGGGACAGCAGAAATTCACCCCTCCACTTT; CDR3: CATRDSRNSPLHF